Each of the 29 T cell receptor beta chains below was sequenced from the same sample in a study of cytomegalovirus exposure and HLA in healthy donors. The primer mix had 60 Vbeta and 13 Jbeta primers. Assay used: immunoSEQ multiplex PCR; TCRdb lists only in-frame clones, some missing. The sample carries about 130,000 clones, around a tenth recorded once. Sequenced: PBMCs. Receptors were obtained from a man aged 45-65 years in good health and CMV-seronegative.

As to this clone: Sequence at one end of the junction differs from germline and may be a read error. This chain connects TRBV7-9 to TRBJ1-1, with 7 bases lining up with TRBD1. The CDR3 spans 14 residues. Germline CDR1 SEHNR, CDR2 FQNEAQ (reference sequence). The CDR3 region has the DNA TGTGCCAGCACCCGGACAGGAGGTGACACTGAAGCTTTTTTT. Translation: CASTRTGGDTEAFF.

The rearrangement links TRBV30 to TRBJ1-1, with D uncertain. With 3 bases removed from V and 1 base from J, the gap between germline ends came to 12 bases. Germline lookup yields CDR1 GTSNPN and CDR2 SVGIG (reference sequence). This CDR3 comprises 14 residues. DNA of the CDR3: TGTGCCTGGAGGACAAACTTGAGGAACACTGAAGCTTTCTTT. Residues: CAWRTNLRNTEAFF.

In this sample, this clone turned up a few times. The chain uses TRBV6-5 and TRBJ1-1; D uncertain. CDR3 length equals 13 residues. Germline assignment: CDR1 MNHEY and CDR2 SVGAGI. V gave up 6 bases and J gave up 3 bases, with 11 bases separating them. The CDR3 loop is CASSDTADTEAFF. CDR3 DNA sequence: TGTGCCAGCAGCGACACAGCGGACACTGAAGCTTTCTTT.

The CDR3 nucleotides read TGCGCCAGCAGCTTGGATCTATCGGCGACAGGCACAGATACGCAGTATTTT. Residues: CASSLDLSATGTDTQYF. This chain uses TRBV5-1 with TRBJ2-3; possible D gene TRBD1, 5 bases. The CDR3 is 17 amino acids. Germline assignment: CDR1 SGHRS and CDR2 YFSETQ. V was shortened by 0 bases and J by 1 base, with 15 bases between the two germline ends. Filled out from reference TRBV5-1 and TRBJ2-3, the complete variable domain reads KAGVTQTPRYLIKTRGQQVTLSCSPISGHRSVSWYQQTPGQGLQFLFEYFSETQRNKGNFPGRFSGRQFSNSRSEMNVSTLELGDSALYLCASSLDLSATGTDTQYFGPGTRLTVL.

This clone showed up just a few times. Other DNA variants within this sample encode the same CDR3. The gene calls are TRBV18 and TRBJ2-1; D uncertain. This CDR3 has 14 residues. V lost 3 bases and J 5 bases, leaving 11 bases between the germline ends. CDR1 KGHSH and CDR2 LQKENI come from the germline V gene. CDR3 sequence: CASSPLTRNNEQFF. The DNA of the CDR3 is TGTGCCAGCTCACCCTTAACCAGAAACAATGAGCAGTTCTTC.

This clone was counted only a few times. The gene calls are TRBV5-6 and TRBJ1-2; 7 bases are shared with TRBD1. Germline V gene lookup returns CDR1 SGHDT and CDR2 YYEEEE. V dropped 2 bases and J dropped 5; count of bases not matched to a gene: 6. The CDR3 sequence is 14 residues long. The CDR3 loop is CASSLPGQRYGYTF. The CDR3 nucleotides are TGTGCCAGCAGCTTACCGGGACAGAGATATGGCTACACCTTC.

This clone has just a few counts. The J gene is TRBJ1-1, the V gene TRBV5-8; no firm D call. This CDR3 spans 13 amino acids. Trimming left V 2 bases short and J 1 base short, with 6 bases between. CDR1 and CDR2 (germline): SGHTS, YDEGEE. The CDR3 here is CASSFSGNTEAFF. In nucleotides, the CDR3 is TGTGCCAGCAGCTTTTCGGGGAACACTGAAGCTTTCTTT.

The gene calls are TRBV5-1 and TRBJ2-5; D is perhaps TRBD2 (5 bases). V shed 4 bases and J shed 5 bases, with 21 bases lying between them. The CDR3 spans 16 residues. Germline CDR1 and CDR2: SGHRS and YFSETQ. CDR3 sequence (DNA): TGCGCCAGCAGCCCAGATTCTAGTCGGGAACAGGAGACCCAGTACTTC. Translation gives CASSPDSSREQETQYF.

Here the CDR3 DNA reads TGTGCCAGCAGCTCCCAGGGATTGGGAGAGACCCAGTACTTC. Its protein is CASSSQGLGETQYF. The J gene is TRBJ2-5, the V gene TRBV7-3; maybe TRBD1 (5 bases). V gave up 4 bases and J gave up 4 bases, with 13 bases separating them. The length of the CDR3 is 14 residues. Germline V lookup: CDR1 SGHTA, CDR2 FQGTGA.

This chain connects TRBV27 to TRBJ1-2, with D perhaps matching TRBD1 (5 bases). Germline V gene lookup returns CDR1 MNHEY and CDR2 SMNVEV (reference sequence). The germline V and J ends were trimmed by 0 bases and 5 bases, with 13 bases remaining between them. This CDR3 has 15 residues. As DNA, the CDR3 is TGTGCCAGCAGTTTATCTTCGGCAGGGCCTTATGGCTACACCTTC. It is translated as CASSLSSAGPYGYTF.

The table lists this clone with a few counts. The chain employs TRBV6-6 and TRBJ1-6; 7 bases align to TRBD1. The germline gives CDR1 MNHNY, CDR2 SVGAGI (reference sequence). The CDR3 sequence is 15 residues long. V was pared by 7 bases and J by 2 bases, with 5 bases of the junction left unmatched. Written as DNA, the CDR3 is TGTGCCAGCATGACCGGACAGGCCTATAATTCACCCCTCCACTTT. It codes for CASMTGQAYNSPLHF.

This rearrangement joins TRBV7-9 to TRBJ2-1; D perhaps matches TRBD2 (6 bases). V lost 7 bases to trimming and J lost 7 bases, with 14 bases between them. Germline V gene sequence: CDR1 SEHNR, CDR2 FQNEAQ (reference sequence). This CDR3 region has 13 residues. DNA for the CDR3: TGTGCCAGCATCTTCTATAGCGGAAATGAGCAGTTCTTC. This gives the protein CASIFYSGNEQFF.

The chain couples TRBV9 to TRBJ2-5; 7 bases fit TRBD1. The CDR3 has 14 residues. V was pared by 2 bases and J by 5 bases, with 6 bases of the junction left unmatched. CDR1 is SGDLS, CDR2 YYNGEE, per germline. As DNA, the CDR3 is TGTGCCAGCAGCGTGGCCGGGACAGAGGAGACCCAGTACTTC. Amino acids: CASSVAGTEETQYF. Full variable domain (missing parts from reference TRBV9 and TRBJ2-5): DSGVTQTPKHLITATGQRVTLRCSPRSGDLSVYWYQQSLDQGLQFLIQYYNGEERAKGNILERFSAQQFPDLHSELNLSSLELGDSALYFCASSVAGTEETQYFGPGTRLLVL.

This clone was counted between two and nine times. The V call is TRBV5-1, the J call TRBJ1-3; D is unclear. V was shortened by 0 bases and J by 11 bases, with 15 bases between the two germline ends. Germline V gives CDR1 SGHRS, CDR2 YFSETQ. This CDR3 spans 14 amino acids. The CDR3 reads CASSLAGGNEAIYF. DNA of the CDR3: TGCGCCAGCAGCTTGGCCGGAGGGAACGAGGCCATATATTTT.

This clone was picked up a small number of times. This chain joins TRBV20-1 and TRBJ1-1; a possible D gene is TRBD1 (5 bases). The CDR3 loop spans 11 amino acids. Germline V CDR1 and CDR2: DFQATT, SNEGSKA (reference sequence). V gave up 6 bases and J gave up 10 bases, with 15 bases separating them. CDR3 bases: TGCAGTGCCACGACAGCGACGGTAGCTTTCTTT. Translating it yields CSATTATVAFF.

The table lists this clone with a few counts. The chain couples TRBV4-2 to TRBJ2-5; 12 bases agree with TRBD2. This CDR3 comprises 15 residues. Per the germline V gene, CDR1 is LGHNA and CDR2 is YNFKEQ. V was clipped by 3 bases and J by 5 bases; unmatched bases: 4. The CDR3 bases are TGTGCCAGCAGCCAGCTAGCGGGGGGGTACGAGACCCAGTACTTC. It is translated as CASSQLAGGYETQYF.

This clone was recorded a few times. This chain uses TRBV5-1 with TRBJ2-5; no firm D call. The V gene's germline CDR1 is SGHRS and CDR2 YFSETQ. The CDR3 extends over 14 amino acids. Trimming shortened V by 2 bases and J by 0 bases, and 8 bases separated the two germline ends. CDR3: CASSFGQNQETQYF. The CDR3 nucleotides are TGCGCCAGCAGCTTTGGGCAGAACCAAGAGACCCAGTACTTC.

The gene calls are TRBV27 and TRBJ1-5; a possible D gene is TRBD1 (5 bases). V was shortened by 10 bases and J by 0 bases, with 10 bases between the two germline ends. This CDR3 has 13 residues. Looked up from germline, CDR1 is MNHEY and CDR2 is SMNVEV (reference sequence). As DNA, the CDR3 is TGTGCCACCCAGGGAAATAGCAATCAGCCCCAGCATTTT. Its protein product is CATQGNSNQPQHF.

The V call is TRBV6-5, the J call TRBJ2-7; TRBD2 aligns across 13 bases. Germline V gene sequence: CDR1 MNHEY, CDR2 SVGAGI. The CDR3 totals 15 residues. V shed 6 bases and J 6 bases; nucleotides not matched to a gene: 8. The CDR3 here is CASRGGTSGTPEQYF. The CDR3 nucleotides read TGTGCCAGCAGGGGGGGGACTAGCGGGACCCCCGAGCAGTACTTC.

The V call is TRBV14, the J call TRBJ2-7, with 7 bases lining up with TRBD1. Germline CDR1 is SGHDN and CDR2 is FVKESK. V lost 4 bases and J lost 0; bases outside the gene matches: 0. The CDR3 runs 13 residues. The CDR3 DNA reads TGTGCCAGCAGCCGGACAGGCTCCTACGAGCAGTACTTC. Its protein is CASSRTGSYEQYF.

A few counts support this clone. The chain couples TRBV6-1 to TRBJ2-3; tentative D call: TRBD1 (5 bases). Trimming took 1 base from V and 2 from J, leaving 13 bases between them. The CDR3 is 16 amino acids. Germline CDR1 and CDR2: MNHNS and SASEGT. CDR3 sequence (DNA): TGTGCCAGCAGTGAAGTGTTCCAGGGAAACACAGATACGCAGTATTTT. As protein: CASSEVFQGNTDTQYF.

The chain has TRBV7-3 and TRBJ2-2; D possibly corresponds to TRBD1 (6 bases). Trimming shortened V by 5 bases and J by 5 bases, and 9 bases separated the two germline ends. This CDR3 contains 13 residues. The germline V gene encodes CDR1 SGHTA and CDR2 FQGTGA. This CDR3 reads CASSLTGTGELFF. The CDR3 DNA reads TGTGCCAGCAGCCTTACAGGGACCGGGGAGCTGTTTTTT.

This clone has more than one count but fewer than ten. The chain uses TRBV4-1 and TRBJ2-7; 14 bases map to TRBD2. The V and J ends lost 3 bases and 4 bases, in that order; junction bases with no gene match: 5. This CDR3 has 16 residues. The germline V gene has CDR1 MGHRA and CDR2 YSYEKL. The CDR3 is CASSQGLAGAVYEQYF. As DNA, the CDR3 is TGCGCCAGCAGCCAGGGACTAGCGGGGGCCGTATACGAGCAGTACTTC.

This clone was recorded a few times. The V gene is TRBV6-1, the J gene TRBJ1-5; TRBD1 aligns across 8 bases. J lost 1 base, V lost 1 base, and 6 bases had no gene match. The CDR3 length is 17 residues. Germline values: CDR1 MNHNS, CDR2 SASEGT. CDR3 loop: CASSEGYRGYSNQPQHF. CDR3 nucleotides: TGTGCCAGCAGTGAAGGGTACAGGGGGTACAGCAATCAGCCCCAGCATTTT.

This clone has just a few counts. The V gene is TRBV7-3, the J gene TRBJ1-2; TRBD1 might be the D (6 bases). The V end lost 3 bases, the J end lost 4 bases, and 12 bases lay between the germline ends. This CDR3 spans 14 amino acids. Germline lookup yields CDR1 SGHTA and CDR2 FQGTGA. The CDR3 reads CASSLDGGIYGYTF. The DNA for the CDR3 is TGTGCCAGCAGCTTGGATGGGGGCATCTATGGCTACACCTTC.

The chain couples TRBV7-2 to TRBJ1-2; D is unresolved. This CDR3 region has 11 residues. Looked up from germline, CDR1 is SGHTA and CDR2 is FQGNSA. V was pared by 8 bases and J by 4 bases, with 8 bases between. CDR3 sequence reads: CASEVSYGYTF. As DNA, the CDR3 is TGTGCCAGCGAGGTGTCCTATGGCTACACCTTC. Combining the CDR3 with reference TRBV7-2 and TRBJ1-2 gives the whole variable domain GAGVSQSPSNKVTEKGKDVELRCDPISGHTALYWYRQSLGQGLEFLIYFQGNSAPDKSGLPSDRFSAERTGGSVSTLTIQRTQQEDSAVYLCASEVSYGYTFGSGTRLTVV.

This clone appeared a few times. The chain combines TRBV2 with TRBJ1-4, with 9 bases aligning to TRBD1. With 3 bases clipped from V and 6 bases from J, the junction kept 8 bases outside the gene matches. This CDR3 spans 16 amino acids. Germline V gives CDR1 SNHLY, CDR2 FYNNEI. CDR3 DNA sequence: TGTGCCAGCAGTGAGTTTATGACAGGGGGGCATGAAAAACTGTTTTTT. Its protein is CASSEFMTGGHEKLFF.

The chain uses TRBV5-1 and TRBJ2-5; TRBD1 might be the D (5 bases). This CDR3 is built from 17 residues. Germline assignment: CDR1 SGHRS and CDR2 YFSETQ. V gave up 1 base and J gave up 5 bases, with 21 bases separating them. CDR3 nucleotide sequence: TGCGCCAGCAGCTTGAGTTCTGCAGGGCAGGGTTTTGAGACCCAGTACTTC. Translating gives CASSLSSAGQGFETQYF.

This clone was observed a handful of times. The chain carries TRBV4-2 and TRBJ1-1; maybe TRBD1 (5 bases). V was trimmed by 3 bases and J by 5 bases, leaving 13 bases between them. CDR1 LGHNA and CDR2 YNFKEQ come from the germline V gene. CDR3 size: 14 residues. CDR3 nucleotide sequence: TGTGCCAGCAGCCAGGGCCCTAGGGGAACTGAAGCTTTCTTT. It translates to CASSQGPRGTEAFF.